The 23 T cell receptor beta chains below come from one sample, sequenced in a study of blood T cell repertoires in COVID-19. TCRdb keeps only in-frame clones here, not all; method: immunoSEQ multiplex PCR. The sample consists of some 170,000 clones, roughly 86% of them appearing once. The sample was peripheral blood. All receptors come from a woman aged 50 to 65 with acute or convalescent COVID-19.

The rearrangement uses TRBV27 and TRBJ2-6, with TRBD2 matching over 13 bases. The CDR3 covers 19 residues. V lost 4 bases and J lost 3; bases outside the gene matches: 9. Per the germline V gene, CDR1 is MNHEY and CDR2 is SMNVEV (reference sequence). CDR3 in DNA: TGTGCCAGCAGTTCAACGGGAGGACTAGCGGGAGTTGGGGCCAACGTCCTGACTTTC. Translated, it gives CASSSTGGLAGVGANVLTF. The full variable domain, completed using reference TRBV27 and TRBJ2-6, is EAQVTQNPRYLITVTGKKLTVTCSQNMNHEYMSWYRQDPGLGLRQIYYSMNVEVTDKGDVPEGYKVSRKEKRNFPLILESPSPNQTSLYFCASSSTGGLAGVGANVLTFGAGSRLTVL.

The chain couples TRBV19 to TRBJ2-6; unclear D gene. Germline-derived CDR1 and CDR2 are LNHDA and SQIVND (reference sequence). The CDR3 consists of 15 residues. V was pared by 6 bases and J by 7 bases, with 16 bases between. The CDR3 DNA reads TGTGCCAGTAGCTTTACTCCGGCAGGCGCCAACGTCCTGACTTTC. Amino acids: CASSFTPAGANVLTF.

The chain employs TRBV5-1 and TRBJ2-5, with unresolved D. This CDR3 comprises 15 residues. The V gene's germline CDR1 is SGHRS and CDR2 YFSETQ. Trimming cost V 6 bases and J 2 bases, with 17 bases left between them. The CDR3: CASKDLGQTQETQYF. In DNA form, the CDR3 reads TGCGCCAGCAAAGATTTGGGCCAGACACAAGAGACCCAGTACTTC.

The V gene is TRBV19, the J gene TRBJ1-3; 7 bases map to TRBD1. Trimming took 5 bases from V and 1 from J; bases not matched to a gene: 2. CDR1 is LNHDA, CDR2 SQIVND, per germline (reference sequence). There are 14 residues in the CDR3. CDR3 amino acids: CASSATGSGNTIYF. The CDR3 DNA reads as TGTGCCAGTAGTGCGACAGGGTCTGGAAACACCATATATTTT.

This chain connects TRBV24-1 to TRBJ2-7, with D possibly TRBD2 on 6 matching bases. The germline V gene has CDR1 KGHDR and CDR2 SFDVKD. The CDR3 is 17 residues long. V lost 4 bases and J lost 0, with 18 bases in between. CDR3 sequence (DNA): TGTGCCACCAGTGAACATAAGGACTACTCCACCTCCTACGAGCAGTACTTC. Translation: CATSEHKDYSTSYEQYF.

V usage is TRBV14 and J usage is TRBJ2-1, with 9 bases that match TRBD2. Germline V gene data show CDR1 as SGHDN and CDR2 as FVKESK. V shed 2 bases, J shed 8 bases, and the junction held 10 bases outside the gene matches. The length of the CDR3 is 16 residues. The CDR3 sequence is CASSQKTSGWYDEQFF. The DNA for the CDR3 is TGTGCCAGCAGCCAAAAAACTAGCGGGTGGTACGATGAGCAGTTCTTC.

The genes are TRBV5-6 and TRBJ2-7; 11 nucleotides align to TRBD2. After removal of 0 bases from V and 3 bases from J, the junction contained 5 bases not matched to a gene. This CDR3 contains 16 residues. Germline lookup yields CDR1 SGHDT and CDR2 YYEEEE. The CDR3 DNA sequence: TGTGCCAGCAGCTTGGATGGTAGCGGGAGGGGCTACGAGCAGTACTTC. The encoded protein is CASSLDGSGRGYEQYF.

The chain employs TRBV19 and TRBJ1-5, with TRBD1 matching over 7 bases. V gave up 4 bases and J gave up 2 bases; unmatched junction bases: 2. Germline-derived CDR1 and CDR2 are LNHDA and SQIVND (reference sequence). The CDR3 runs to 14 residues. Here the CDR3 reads CASSRGQGNQPQHF. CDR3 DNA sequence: TGTGCCAGTAGTAGAGGACAGGGCAATCAGCCCCAGCATTTT.

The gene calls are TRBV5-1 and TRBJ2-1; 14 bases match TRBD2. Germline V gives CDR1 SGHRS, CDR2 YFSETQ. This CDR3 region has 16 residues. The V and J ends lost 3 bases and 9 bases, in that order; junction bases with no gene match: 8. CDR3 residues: CASSWGLAGALGEQFF. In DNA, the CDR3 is TGCGCCAGCAGCTGGGGACTAGCGGGAGCCTTGGGTGAGCAGTTCTTC.

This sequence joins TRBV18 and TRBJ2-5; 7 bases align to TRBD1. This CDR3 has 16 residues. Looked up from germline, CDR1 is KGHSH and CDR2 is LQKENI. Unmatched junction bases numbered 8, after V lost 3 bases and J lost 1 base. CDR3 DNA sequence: TGTGCCAGCTCACCTCGCGTCGGGACAGCCCAAGAGACCCAGTACTTC. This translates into CASSPRVGTAQETQYF.

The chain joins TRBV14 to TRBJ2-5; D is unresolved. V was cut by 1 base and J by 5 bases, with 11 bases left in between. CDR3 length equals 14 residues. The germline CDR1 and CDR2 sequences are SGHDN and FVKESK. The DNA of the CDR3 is TGTGCCAGCAGCCAAGGAGCAAGGAGCGAGACCCAGTACTTC. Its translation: CASSQGARSETQYF.

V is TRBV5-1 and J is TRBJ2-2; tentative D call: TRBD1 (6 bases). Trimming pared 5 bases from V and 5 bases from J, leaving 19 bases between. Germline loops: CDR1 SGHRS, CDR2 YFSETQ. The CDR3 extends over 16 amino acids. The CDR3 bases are TGCGCCAGCAGGAAGCGGACGGACAGAAGAACCGGGGAGCTGTTTTTT. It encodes CASRKRTDRRTGELFF.

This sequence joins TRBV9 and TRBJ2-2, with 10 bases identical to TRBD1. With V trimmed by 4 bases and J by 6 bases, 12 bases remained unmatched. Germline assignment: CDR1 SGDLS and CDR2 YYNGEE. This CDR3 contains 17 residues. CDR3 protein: CASSHLGGQGIAGELFF. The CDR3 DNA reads TGTGCCAGCAGCCACCTCGGGGGACAGGGGATCGCCGGGGAGCTGTTTTTT.

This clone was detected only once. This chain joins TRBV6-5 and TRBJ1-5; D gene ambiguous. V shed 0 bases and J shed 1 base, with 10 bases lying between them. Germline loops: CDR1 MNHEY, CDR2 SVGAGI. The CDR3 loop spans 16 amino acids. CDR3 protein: CASSYSFLESNQPQHF. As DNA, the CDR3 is TGTGCCAGCAGTTACTCCTTTTTAGAGAGCAATCAGCCCCAGCATTTT.

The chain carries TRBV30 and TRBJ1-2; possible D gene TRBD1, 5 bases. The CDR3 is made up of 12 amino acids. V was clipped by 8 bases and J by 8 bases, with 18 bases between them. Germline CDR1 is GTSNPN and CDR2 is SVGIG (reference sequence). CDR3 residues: CAASGSGRGYTF. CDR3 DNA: TGTGCCGCGTCAGGGTCAGGGCGCGGCTACACCTTC.

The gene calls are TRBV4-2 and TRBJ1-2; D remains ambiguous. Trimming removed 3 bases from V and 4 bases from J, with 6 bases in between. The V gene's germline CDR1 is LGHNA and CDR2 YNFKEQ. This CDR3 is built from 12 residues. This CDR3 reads CASSHSVYGYTF. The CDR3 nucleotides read TGTGCCAGCAGCCATAGCGTCTATGGCTACACCTTC.

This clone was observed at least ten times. This chain's CDR3 is CASSQEPAGGETQYF. The CDR3 nucleotides read TGTGCCAGCAGCCAAGAGCCGGCGGGAGGGGAGACCCAGTACTTC. The rearrangement links TRBV3-1 (or the pseudogene TRBV3-2) to TRBJ2-5; 9 bases map to TRBD2. The CDR3 is 15 amino acids. Trimming removed 0 bases from V and 5 bases from J; junction bases left unmatched: 4. Germline V gives CDR1 LGHDT, CDR2 YNNKEL (reference sequence).

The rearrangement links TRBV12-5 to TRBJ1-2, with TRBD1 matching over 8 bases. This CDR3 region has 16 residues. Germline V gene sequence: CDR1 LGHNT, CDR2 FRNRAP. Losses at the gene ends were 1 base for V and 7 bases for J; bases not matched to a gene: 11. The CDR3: CASGLAPSGGAGGYTF. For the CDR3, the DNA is TGTGCTAGTGGTTTGGCACCATCAGGGGGCGCGGGTGGCTACACCTTC.

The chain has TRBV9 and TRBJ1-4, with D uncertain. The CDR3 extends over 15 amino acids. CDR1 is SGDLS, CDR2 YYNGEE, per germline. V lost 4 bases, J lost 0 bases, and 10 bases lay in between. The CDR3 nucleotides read TGTGCCAGCAGCAGATCCGGGACAACTAATGAAAAACTGTTTTTT. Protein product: CASSRSGTTNEKLFF.

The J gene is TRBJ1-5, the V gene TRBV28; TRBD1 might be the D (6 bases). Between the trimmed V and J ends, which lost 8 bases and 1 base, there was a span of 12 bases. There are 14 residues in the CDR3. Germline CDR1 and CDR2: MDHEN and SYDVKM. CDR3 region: CASRGQTSNQPQHF. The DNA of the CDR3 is TGTGCCAGCCGTGGACAGACCAGCAATCAGCCCCAGCATTTT.

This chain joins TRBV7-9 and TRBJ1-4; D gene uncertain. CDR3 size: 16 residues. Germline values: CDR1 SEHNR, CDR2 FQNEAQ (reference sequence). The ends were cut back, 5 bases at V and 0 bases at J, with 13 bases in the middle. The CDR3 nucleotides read TGTGCCAGCAGCAGCGGGCCATGGGCAACTAATGAAAAACTGTTTTTT. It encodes CASSSGPWATNEKLFF.

This CDR3 reads CASRRGDTQYF. CDR3 in DNA: TGCGCCAGCAGGAGGGGGGATACGCAGTATTTT. The chain links TRBV10-2 to TRBJ2-3, with D possibly being TRBD1 (6 bases). Germline values: CDR1 WSHSY, CDR2 SAAADI. The CDR3 totals 11 residues. V lost 6 bases and J lost 6, with 7 bases in between.

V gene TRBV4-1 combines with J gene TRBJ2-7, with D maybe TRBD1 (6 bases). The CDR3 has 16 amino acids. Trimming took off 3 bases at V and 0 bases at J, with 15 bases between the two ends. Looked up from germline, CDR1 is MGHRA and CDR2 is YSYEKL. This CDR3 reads CASSHLTGYNSYEQYF. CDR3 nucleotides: TGCGCCAGCAGCCACCTGACAGGCTACAACTCCTACGAGCAGTACTTC.